This record looks at one TCR beta chain sequence and its context. The sample originates from a study of human T cells and chemical hapten exposure. TCRdb re-called the RACE reads through MiXCR, storing one row per CDR3 protein. The sample shows more than 85,000 distinct CDR3 sequences, about 11% of them seen only once. Time point reported: patch test 2, 6 weeks after DPC sensitization. Treatment denoted: therapeutic diphenylcyclopropenone sensitization with weekly scalp DPC. Germline CDR1 and CDR2: SGHAT and FQDESV (reference sequence). V dropped 1 base and J dropped 8 bases, with 9 bases sitting between them. This CDR3 has 12 residues.

The chain employs TRBV11-1 and TRBJ2-7; D unresolved. Sequencing used whole blood, obtained in connection with sensitization to the hapten diphenylcyclopropenone (DPC). The receptor comes from a man aged 35 to 55 with alopecia areata. Some clones in this sample may be carry-over from other donors' samples. The CDR3 DNA sequence: TGTGCCAGCAGCTTAGAAGTCAGCAAGCAGTACTTC. Its translation is CASSLEVSKQYF.